The TCR beta chain under discussion was sequenced for a study of cytomegalovirus exposure and HLA in healthy donors. About the research overall: The roughly 130 validation repertoires, a later analysis reported, used the same platform as the 550 to 700 repertoires from the first cohort. Findings and caveats of the study: The study found most TCR sequences rare, yet found some public TCRs in many donors. Cytomegalovirus status was reportedly diagnosed by the classifier with high sensitivity and specificity. The authors enumerated around 150 TCR beta chains as linked to cytomegalovirus.

Remarks on this clone: The antigen remains undetermined.

The CDR3 extends over 15 amino acids. Trimming pared 5 bases from V and 5 bases from J, leaving 18 bases between. CDR1 is SGHTA and CDR2 is FQGTGA in the germline V gene. Using immunoSEQ multiplex PCR, the repertoire was profiled, and TCRdb retains in-frame clones only, with some absent. The repertoire holds roughly 130,000 clones, with 89% as singletons. The rearrangement links TRBV7-3 to TRBJ1-1, with D perhaps TRBD1 (5 bases). Sequencing was done on a sample of PBMCs. The clonotype originates from a young woman in good health and CMV-seropositive. The CDR3 DNA is TGTGCCAGCAGCCCCCAGGGAAGGGGCAATACTGAAGCTTTCTTT. Its protein product is CASSPQGRGNTEAFF.